Below, 4 T cell receptor beta chains from the same sample are listed, as sequenced in a study of CD8+CD57+ T cells in acquired aplastic anemia. Investigators profiled TCR beta VDJ and CDR3 from genomic DNA template. MiXCR was run by TCRdb on the reads, yielding one entry per CDR3 protein. The sample has some 180,000 distinct CDR3 sequences; around half are singletons. Material: sorted CD4+, CD8+, or CD8+CD57+ T cells (not recorded which) from PBMCs. The receptors here all came from a human donor in good health.

In the case of this clonotype: A much larger clone is a single base away; this may be a read error. The rearrangement uses TRBV12-3 or TRBV12-4 and TRBJ2-1; 15 bases are shared with TRBD2. The length of the CDR3 is 16 residues. V gave up 3 bases and J gave up 7 bases; unmatched junction bases: 4. Here the CDR3 reads CASSFRGTSGRNEQFF. CDR3 in DNA: TGTGCCAGCAGTTTTCGAGGGACTAGCGGGAGGAATGAGCAGTTCTTC.

The sample holds one count of this clonotype. With a much larger clone just one base away, this may be a read error. The V and J genes are TRBV6-1 and TRBJ1-2; maybe TRBD1 (5 bases). Per the germline V gene, CDR1 is MNHNS and CDR2 is SASEGT. The CDR3 has 14 residues. Here the CDR3 DNA reads TGTGCCGGCAGCAAAGGGGCCACTAACTATGGCTACACCTTC. Translating gives CAGSKGATNYGYTF.

This chain joins TRBV15 and TRBJ2-2; D uncertain. The CDR3 sequence is 15 residues long. V dropped 0 bases and J dropped 6 bases, with 11 bases sitting between them. CDR1 is LNHNV and CDR2 is YYDKDF in the germline V gene (reference sequence). CDR3 sequence: CATSRDRISAGELFF. The CDR3, as DNA: TGTGCCACCAGCAGAGACCGCATTTCGGCCGGGGAGCTGTTTTTT. Variable domain in full (rest from reference TRBV15 and TRBJ2-2): DAMVIQNPRYQVTQFGKPVTLSCSQTLNHNVMYWYQQKSSQAPKLLFHYYDKDFNNEADTPDNFQSRRPNTSFCFLDIRSPGLGDTAMYLCATSRDRISAGELFFGEGSRLTVL.

This clonotype was counted only a few times. The junction departs from the called germline gene at one end, perhaps through a read error. J is TRBJ2-5 and V is TRBV20-1; 13 nucleotides match TRBD2. CDR1 DFQATT and CDR2 SNEGSKA come from the germline V gene (reference sequence). This CDR3 is 17 amino acids long. The chain's CDR3 is CSARVTSGRASRETQCF. CDR3 sequence (DNA): TGCAGTGCTAGAGTTACTAGCGGGAGGGCCTCAAGGGAGACCCAGTGCTTC.